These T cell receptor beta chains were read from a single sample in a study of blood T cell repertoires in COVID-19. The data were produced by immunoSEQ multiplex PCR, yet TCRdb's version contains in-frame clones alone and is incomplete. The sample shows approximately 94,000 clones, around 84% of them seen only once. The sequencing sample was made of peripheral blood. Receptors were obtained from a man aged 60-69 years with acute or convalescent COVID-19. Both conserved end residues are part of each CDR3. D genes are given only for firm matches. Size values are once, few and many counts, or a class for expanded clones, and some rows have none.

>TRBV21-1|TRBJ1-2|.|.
CASSRGTGGCYGYTF
TGTGCCAGCAGCAGAGGGACAGGGGGCTGCTATGGCTACACCTTC
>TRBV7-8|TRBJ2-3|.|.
CASSLGQFTDTQYF
TGTGCCAGCAGCTTAGGCCAGTTCACAGATACGCAGTATTTT
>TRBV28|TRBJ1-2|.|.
CASSPGGEGGYTF
TGTGCCAGCAGCCCGGGGGGGGAGGGTGGCTACACCTTC
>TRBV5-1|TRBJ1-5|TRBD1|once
CASSFGQVSNQPQHF
TGCGCCAGCAGCTTCGGACAGGTTAGCAATCAGCCCCAGCATTTT
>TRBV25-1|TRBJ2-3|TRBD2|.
CASSAPRWGGKTDTQYF
TGTGCCAGCAGTGCTCCAAGGTGGGGGGGTAAGACAGATACGCAGTATTTT
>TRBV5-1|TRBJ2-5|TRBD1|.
CASSLPGTGGGQQTQYF
TGCGCCAGCAGCTTGCCAGGGACAGGGGGTGGTCAGCAGACCCAGTACTTC
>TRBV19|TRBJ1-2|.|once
CASRGTRAPDYGYTF
TGTGCCAGTAGGGGAACCAGGGCCCCGGACTATGGCTACACCTTC
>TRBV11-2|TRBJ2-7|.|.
CASSFSLQGIYEQYF
TGTGCCAGCAGCTTTAGTTTACAGGGTATCTACGAGCAGTACTTC
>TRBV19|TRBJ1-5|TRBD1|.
CASLTGGRGQPQHF
TGTGCCAGTTTGACAGGGGGCAGGGGTCAGCCCCAGCATTTT
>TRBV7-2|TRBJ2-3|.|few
CASSPRSISTDTQYF
TGTGCCAGCAGCCCCCGGAGCATTAGCACAGATACGCAGTATTTT
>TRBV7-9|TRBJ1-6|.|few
CASSLSPGGSSYNSPLHF
TGTGCCAGCAGCTTAAGTCCCGGGGGGAGCTCCTATAATTCACCCCTCCACTTT
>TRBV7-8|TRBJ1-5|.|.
CASSQLTVGNQPQHF
TGTGCCAGCAGCCAATTGACAGTGGGCAATCAGCCCCAGCATTTT
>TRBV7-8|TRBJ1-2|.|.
CASSPGDGLGYGYTF
TGTGCCAGCAGCCCGGGGGACGGCCTGGGCTATGGCTACACCTTC
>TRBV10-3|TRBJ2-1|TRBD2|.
CAISPRSGGQYNEQFF
TGTGCCATCAGCCCCCGGAGCGGGGGGCAGTACAATGAGCAGTTCTTC
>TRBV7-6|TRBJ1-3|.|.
CASGQLGRLGDTIYF
TGTGCCAGCGGCCAGTTGGGTCGTCTCGGAGACACCATATATTTT
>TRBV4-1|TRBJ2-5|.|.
CASSPFLPREQETQYF
TGCGCCAGCAGCCCCTTCCTCCCCCGGGAACAAGAGACCCAGTACTTC
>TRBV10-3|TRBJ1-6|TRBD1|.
CAISPDRRSSYNSPLHF
TGTGCCATCAGTCCGGACAGGCGGAGCTCCTATAATTCACCCCTCCACTTT
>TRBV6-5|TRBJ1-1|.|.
CASSSGVGSTEAFF
TGTGCCAGCAGTTCCGGGGTGGGCAGCACTGAAGCTTTCTTT
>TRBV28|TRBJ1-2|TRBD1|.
CASRYAGGRDTF
TGTGCCAGCAGATACGCAGGGGGGCGCGACACCTTC
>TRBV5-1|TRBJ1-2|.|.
CASSLLSRDALKGYTF
TGCGCCAGCAGCTTGTTGTCCAGGGATGCCCTCAAAGGGTACACCTTC
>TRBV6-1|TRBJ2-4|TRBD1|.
CASSVVIGQGGKNIQYF
TGTGCCAGCAGTGTCGTAATAGGACAGGGTGGCAAAAACATTCAGTACTTC
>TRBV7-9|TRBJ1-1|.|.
CASSLGLRVSNTEAFF
TGTGCCAGCAGCTTAGGGTTGAGGGTTTCGAACACTGAAGCTTTCTTT
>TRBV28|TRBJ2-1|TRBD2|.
CASSSPGLLYNEQFF
TGTGCCAGCAGTTCCCCGGGACTACTTTACAATGAGCAGTTCTTC
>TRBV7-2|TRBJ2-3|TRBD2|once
CASSLAGLGGDTQYF
TGTGCCAGCAGCTTAGCGGGACTCGGGGGGGATACGCAGTATTTT
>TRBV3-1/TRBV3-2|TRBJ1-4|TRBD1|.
CASSRGQGAQGEKLFF
TGTGCCAGCAGTCGGGGACAGGGGGCGCAAGGGGAAAAACTGTTTTTT